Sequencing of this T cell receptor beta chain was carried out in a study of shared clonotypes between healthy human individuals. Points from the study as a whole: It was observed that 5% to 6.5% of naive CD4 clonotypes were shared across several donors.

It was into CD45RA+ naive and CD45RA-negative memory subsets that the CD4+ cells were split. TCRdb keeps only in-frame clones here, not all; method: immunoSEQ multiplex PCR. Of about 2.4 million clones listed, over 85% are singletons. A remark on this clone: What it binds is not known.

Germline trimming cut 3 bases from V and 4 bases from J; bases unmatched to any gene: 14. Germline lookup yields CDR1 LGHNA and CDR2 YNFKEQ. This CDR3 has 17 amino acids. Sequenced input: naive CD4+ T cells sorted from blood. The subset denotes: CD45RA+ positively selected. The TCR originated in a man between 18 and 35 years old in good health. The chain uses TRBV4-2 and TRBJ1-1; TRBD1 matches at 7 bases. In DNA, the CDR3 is TGTGCCAGCAGCCATCCGACCACAGGGGAAGTAGGCACTGAAGCTTTCTTT. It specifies CASSHPTTGEVGTEAFF.